This record concerns one T cell receptor (beta chain) sequence. Antigen specificity is unknown. This specimen comes from a study of OX40 agonist ivuxolimab in advanced cancers. Overall study: Partial responses, seen in three patients, involved one hepatocellular carcinoma and two cutaneous melanomas.

The V gene lost 1 base and the J gene lost 1 base, with 10 bases spanning the gap. Germline V gene sequence: CDR1 SGHTA, CDR2 FQGTGA. This CDR3 region has 15 residues. Study-wide points: Clonal expansion was seen in CD4+ and CD8+ blood T cells by week 6 at 0.1 to 3.0 mg/kg.

Clones were read by immunoSEQ multiplex PCR, and TCRdb kept only the in-frame ones, dropping some. The table records around 62,000 clones, more than 75% of them present only once. J is TRBJ1-1 and V is TRBV7-3; possibly TRBD1 for D (5 bases). The receptor was isolated from an adult with an advanced solid tumor such as melanoma, head and neck, liver or kidney cancer. The sequencing here drew on CD4+ or CD8+ T cells sorted from blood, taken in a trial of the OX40 agonist ivuxolimab. CDR3 loop: CASSLMRGGNTEAFF. The CDR3, as DNA: TGTGCCAGCAGCTTAATGAGGGGAGGGAACACTGAAGCTTTCTTT.